This T cell receptor beta chain was sequenced for a study of T-cell memory formation after mild COVID-19. Overall study findings and caveats: Clones shrinking between day 15 and 85 showed a balanced CD4/CD8 split, and those that grew later tilted toward CD4+.

TCRdb itself ran the 5' RACE reads through MiXCR, one entry per CDR3 protein. The table shows fewer than 550,000 distinct CDR3 sequences, with around 19% occurring only once. The CDR3 sequence is 14 residues long. The V gene end was trimmed by 1 base and the J gene end by 6 bases; junction bases not matched to a gene: 5. Germline V gene data show CDR1 as SGHRS and CDR2 as YFSETQ. This clonotype showed up just a few times. What it recognizes is unknown. Input material: PBMCs or a T cell subset sorted from them (not recorded which). The clonotype comes from an adult woman who had mild COVID-19 (a few samples of this study predate the infection). Cell type and time point are not known. J is TRBJ1-2 and V is TRBV5-1; 8 nucleotides align to TRBD1. Here the CDR3 reads CASSLLTGADGYTF. Written as DNA, the CDR3 is TGCGCCAGCAGCTTGCTGACAGGGGCGGATGGCTACACCTTC.